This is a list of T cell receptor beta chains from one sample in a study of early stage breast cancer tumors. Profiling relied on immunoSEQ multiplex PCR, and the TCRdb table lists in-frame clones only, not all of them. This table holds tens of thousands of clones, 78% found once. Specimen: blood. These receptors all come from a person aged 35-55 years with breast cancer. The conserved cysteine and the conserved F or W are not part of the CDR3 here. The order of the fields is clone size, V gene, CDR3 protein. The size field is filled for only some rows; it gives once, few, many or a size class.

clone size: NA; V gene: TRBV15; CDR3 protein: ATSRDPEGYNEQF
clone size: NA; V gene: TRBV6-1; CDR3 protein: ARKGVNEQF
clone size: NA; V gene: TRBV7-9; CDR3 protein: ASSLGVTDTQY
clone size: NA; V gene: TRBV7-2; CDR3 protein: ASSFGRNTDTQY
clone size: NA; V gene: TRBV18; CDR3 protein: ASSPTGDTGELF
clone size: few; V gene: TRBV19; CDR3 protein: ASSKNRVLNTEAF
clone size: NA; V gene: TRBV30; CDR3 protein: AWSHGGNSNQPQH
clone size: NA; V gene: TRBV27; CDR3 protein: ASSTRQGSYGYT
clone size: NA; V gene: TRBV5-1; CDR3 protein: ASSPARGGGTYEQY
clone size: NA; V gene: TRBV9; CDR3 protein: ASTVAGGNEQF
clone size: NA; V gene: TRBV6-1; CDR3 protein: ASSVEIQVLF
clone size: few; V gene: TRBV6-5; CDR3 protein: ASSTGASGNTIY
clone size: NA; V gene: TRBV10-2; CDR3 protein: ASSESPAKWGGDTQY
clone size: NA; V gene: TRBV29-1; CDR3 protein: SVGANREKLF
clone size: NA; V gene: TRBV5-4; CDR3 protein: ASSLGLAGVYEQY
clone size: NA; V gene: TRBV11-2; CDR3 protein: ASSRGETQY
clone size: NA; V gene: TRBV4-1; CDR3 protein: ASSQGGDSEAF
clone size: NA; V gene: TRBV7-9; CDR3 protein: ASLRTGGNTGELF
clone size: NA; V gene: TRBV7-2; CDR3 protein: ASSLVPHGYTEAF
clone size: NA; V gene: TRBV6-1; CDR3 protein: ASSPGLAGHEQY
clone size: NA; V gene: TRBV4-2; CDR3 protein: ASSQRDASGTGETQY
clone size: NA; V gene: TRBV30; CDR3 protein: AWSVRGLAEKLF